The entry below describes one T cell receptor (beta chain). Its antigen is undetermined. In the same sample, other DNA sequences code for this CDR3. Original processing methods: ImmunoSEQ output held junction-only sequences without quality scores, so filtering differed. Sequencing used immunoSEQ multiplex PCR; TCRdb keeps in-frame clones, though not all of them. V, J and clone size reflect that table, while D and trimming were determined from the DNA. The sample shows around 600,000 clones, roughly 98% of them seen only once. The sample belongs to a study of shared clonotypes between healthy human individuals. Notes on the study in general: Lower generation probabilities were found for non-shared clonotypes than for those shared by all four donors.

Terminally differentiated effector memory CD45RA+ cells were excluded by CCR7 positive selection of CD45RO-negative cells. The receptor comes from a man aged 25-40 years in good health. Sample: naive CD8+ T cells sorted from blood.

CDR3 DNA sequence: TGTGCCAGTAGTATAAGCGGGAGCTCCTACGAGCAGTACTTC. Amino acid sequence: CASSISGSSYEQYF. The chain is built from TRBV19 and TRBJ2-7; 8 bases align to TRBD2. Looked up from germline, CDR1 is LNHDA and CDR2 is SQIVND (reference sequence). There are 14 residues in the CDR3. Unmatched junction bases numbered 0, after V lost 2 bases and J lost 0 bases.